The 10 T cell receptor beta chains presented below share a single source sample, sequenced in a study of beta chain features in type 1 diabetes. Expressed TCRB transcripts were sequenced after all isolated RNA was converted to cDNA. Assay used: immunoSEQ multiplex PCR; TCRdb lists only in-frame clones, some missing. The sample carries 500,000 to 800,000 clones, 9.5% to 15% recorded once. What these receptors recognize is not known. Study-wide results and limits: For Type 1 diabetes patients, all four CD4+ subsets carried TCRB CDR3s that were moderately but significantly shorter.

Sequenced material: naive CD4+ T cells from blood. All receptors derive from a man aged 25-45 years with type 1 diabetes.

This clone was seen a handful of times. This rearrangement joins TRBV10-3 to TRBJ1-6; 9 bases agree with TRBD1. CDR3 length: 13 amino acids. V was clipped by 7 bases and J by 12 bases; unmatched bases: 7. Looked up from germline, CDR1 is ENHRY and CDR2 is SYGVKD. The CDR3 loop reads CAINRDREGPLHF. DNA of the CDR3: TGTGCCATCAATCGGGACAGGGAGGGACCCCTCCACTTT.

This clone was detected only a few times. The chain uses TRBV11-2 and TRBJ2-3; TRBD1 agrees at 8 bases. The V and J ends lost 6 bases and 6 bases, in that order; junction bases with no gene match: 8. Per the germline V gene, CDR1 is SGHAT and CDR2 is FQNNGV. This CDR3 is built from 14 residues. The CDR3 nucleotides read TGTGCCAGCAGTCGAGACAGGGGTTTCGATACGCAGTATTTT. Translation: CASSRDRGFDTQYF. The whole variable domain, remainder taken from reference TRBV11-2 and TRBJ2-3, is EAGVAQSPRYKIIEKRQSVAFWCNPISGHATLYWYQQILGQGPKLLIQFQNNGVVDDSQLPKDRFSAERLKGVDSTLKIQPAKLEDSAVYLCASSRDRGFDTQYFGPGTRLTVL.

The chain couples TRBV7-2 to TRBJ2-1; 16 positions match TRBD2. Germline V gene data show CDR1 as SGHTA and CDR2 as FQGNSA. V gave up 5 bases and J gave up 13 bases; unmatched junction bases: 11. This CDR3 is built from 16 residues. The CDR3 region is CASSQKGLAGGMRQFF. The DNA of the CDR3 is TGTGCCAGCAGCCAAAAGGGACTAGCGGGGGGGATGCGACAGTTCTTC.

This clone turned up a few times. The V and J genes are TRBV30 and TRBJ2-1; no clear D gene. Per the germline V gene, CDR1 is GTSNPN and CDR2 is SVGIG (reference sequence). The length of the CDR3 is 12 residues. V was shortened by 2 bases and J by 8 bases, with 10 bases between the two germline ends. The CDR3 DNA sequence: TGTGCCTGGAGTACAGCAGGCGATGAGCAGTTCTTC. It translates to CAWSTAGDEQFF. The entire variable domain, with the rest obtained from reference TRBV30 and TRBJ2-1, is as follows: SQTIHQWPATLVQPVGSPLSLECTVEGTSNPNLYWYRQAAGRGLQLLFYSVGIGQISSEVPQNLSASRPQDRQFILSSKKLLLSDSGFYLCAWSTAGDEQFFGPGTRLTVL.

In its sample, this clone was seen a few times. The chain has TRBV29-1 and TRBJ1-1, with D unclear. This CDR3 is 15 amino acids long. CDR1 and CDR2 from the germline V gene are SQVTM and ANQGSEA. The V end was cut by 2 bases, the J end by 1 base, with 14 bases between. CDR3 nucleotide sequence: TGCAGCGTTGAAACCCGACTGACCTCGAACACTGAAGCTTTCTTT. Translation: CSVETRLTSNTEAFF.

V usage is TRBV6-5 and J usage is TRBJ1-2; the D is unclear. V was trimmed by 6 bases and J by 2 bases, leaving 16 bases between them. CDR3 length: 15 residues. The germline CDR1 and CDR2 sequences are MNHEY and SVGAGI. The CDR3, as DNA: TGTGCCAGCAGAAGATTCCGTGACGGCAACTATGGCTACACCTTC. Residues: CASRRFRDGNYGYTF.

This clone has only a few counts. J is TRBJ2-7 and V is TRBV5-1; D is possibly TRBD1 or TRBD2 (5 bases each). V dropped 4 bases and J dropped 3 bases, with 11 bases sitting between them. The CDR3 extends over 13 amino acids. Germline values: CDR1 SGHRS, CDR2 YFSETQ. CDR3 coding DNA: TGCGCCAGCAGCACGCAGGGAGACTACGAGCAGTACTTC. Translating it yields CASSTQGDYEQYF.

The CDR3 reads CASSWGSAGETQYF. The CDR3 nucleotides are TGTGCCAGCAGCTGGGGATCTGCGGGAGAGACCCAGTACTTC. The V gene is TRBV7-2, the J gene TRBJ2-5; tentative D call: TRBD2 (5 bases). V gave up 4 bases and J gave up 4 bases, with 13 bases separating them. The CDR3 has 14 residues. The germline gives CDR1 SGHTA, CDR2 FQGNSA.

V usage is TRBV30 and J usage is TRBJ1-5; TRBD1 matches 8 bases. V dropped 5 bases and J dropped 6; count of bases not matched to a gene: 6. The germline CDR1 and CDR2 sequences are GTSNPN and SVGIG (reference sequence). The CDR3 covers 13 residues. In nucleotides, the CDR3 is TGTGCCTGGCAAAAAACAGGGGGTCAGCCCCAGCATTTT. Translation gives CAWQKTGGQPQHF.

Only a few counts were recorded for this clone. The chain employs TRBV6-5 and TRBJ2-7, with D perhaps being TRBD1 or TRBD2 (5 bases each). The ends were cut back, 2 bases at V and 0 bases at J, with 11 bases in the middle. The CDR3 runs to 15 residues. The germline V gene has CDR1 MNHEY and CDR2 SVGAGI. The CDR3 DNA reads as TGTGCCAGCAGTTACCACGGGACGGGCTCCTACGAGCAGTACTTC. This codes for CASSYHGTGSYEQYF.